Below are 5 T cell receptor beta chains sequenced from a single sample in a study of T cells in Graves' hyperthyroidism and ophthalmopathy. What was amplified from RNA transcripts were TCR beta CDR3 regions. The primer set for the first-round RT-PCR of the TCR CDR3 was HTBI. From the multiplex PCR reads, TCRdb called clonotypes with MiXCR, one entry per CDR3 protein. The sample yields approximately 620,000 distinct CDR3 sequences, approximately 15% seen once. The sample consisted of blood. The receptors were sampled from a woman in her 30s with Graves' hyperthyroidism that later progressed to Graves' ophthalmopathy.

With respect to this clonotype: The junction does not match germline at one end; this may be a read error. This sequence joins TRBV19 and TRBJ2-5; a possible D gene is TRBD1 (6 bases). Germline V CDR1 and CDR2: LNHDA, SQIVND (reference sequence). The CDR3 has 17 amino acids. In nucleotides, the CDR3 is TGTGCCAGTAGTGTAGATACCTCCCAGGGGCTCCAAGAGACCCAGTACTTC. Translated: CASSVDTSQGLQETQYF.

This clonotype came up a few times. The chain links TRBV27 to TRBJ2-5; 15 nucleotides line up with TRBD2. The ends lost 7 bases at V and 4 bases at J; junction bases unmatched: 10. Germline CDR1 and CDR2: MNHEY and SMNVEV (reference sequence). This CDR3 is 17 amino acids long. The DNA for the CDR3 is TGTGCCAGCATTCGGACTAGCGGGAGGGTCGGTGGAGAGACCCAGTACTTC. It specifies CASIRTSGRVGGETQYF.

This clonotype was found many times. The chain has TRBV3-1 and TRBJ2-2; tentatively, D is TRBD1 (5 bases). This CDR3 is 15 amino acids long. Trimming left V 4 bases short and J 1 base short, with 10 bases between. Germline loops: CDR1 LGHDT, CDR2 YNNKEL (reference sequence). The CDR3 sequence: CASSLGAVNTGELFF. The CDR3 DNA sequence: TGTGCCAGCAGCCTTGGGGCAGTGAACACCGGGGAGCTGTTTTTT.

This clonotype was detected a few times. This chain links TRBV4-1 with TRBJ2-7; D perhaps matches TRBD2 (6 bases). V gave up 0 bases and J gave up 2 bases, with 8 bases separating them. CDR3 length equals 14 residues. Germline V lookup: CDR1 MGHRA, CDR2 YSYEKL. CDR3 residues: CASSQESGAYEQYF. The CDR3 nucleotides are TGCGCCAGCAGCCAAGAATCGGGGGCCTACGAGCAGTACTTC.

This chain uses TRBV13 with TRBJ2-6; no clear D gene. The CDR3 totals 16 residues. Looked up from germline, CDR1 is PRHDT and CDR2 is FYEKMQ (reference sequence). V dropped 5 bases and J dropped 1 base, with 12 bases sitting between them. CDR3 nucleotide sequence: TGTGCCAGCAGCCGAGTGACAACTTCTGGGGCCAACGTCCTGACTTTC. Protein product: CASSRVTTSGANVLTF.